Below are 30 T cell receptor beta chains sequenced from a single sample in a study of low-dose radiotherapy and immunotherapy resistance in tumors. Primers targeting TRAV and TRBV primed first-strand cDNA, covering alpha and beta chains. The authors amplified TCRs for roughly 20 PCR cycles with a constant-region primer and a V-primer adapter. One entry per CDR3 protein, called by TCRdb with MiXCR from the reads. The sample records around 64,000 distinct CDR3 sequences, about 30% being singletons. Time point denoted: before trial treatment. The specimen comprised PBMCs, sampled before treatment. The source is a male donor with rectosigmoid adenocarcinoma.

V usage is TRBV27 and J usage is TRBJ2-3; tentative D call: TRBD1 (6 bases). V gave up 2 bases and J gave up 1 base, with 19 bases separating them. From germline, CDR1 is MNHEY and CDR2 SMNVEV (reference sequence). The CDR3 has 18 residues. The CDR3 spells CASSLRSNRVRGTDTQYF. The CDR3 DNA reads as TGTGCCAGCAGTTTAAGGAGCAACAGGGTCCGGGGCACAGATACGCAGTATTTT.

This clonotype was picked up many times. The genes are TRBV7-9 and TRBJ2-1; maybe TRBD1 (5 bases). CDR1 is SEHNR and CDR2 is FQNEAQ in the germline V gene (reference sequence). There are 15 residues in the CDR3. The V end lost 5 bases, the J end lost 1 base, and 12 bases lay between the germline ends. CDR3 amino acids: CASSTVRGSYNEQFF. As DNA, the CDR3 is TGTGCCAGCAGCACCGTTAGGGGTTCCTACAATGAGCAGTTCTTC.

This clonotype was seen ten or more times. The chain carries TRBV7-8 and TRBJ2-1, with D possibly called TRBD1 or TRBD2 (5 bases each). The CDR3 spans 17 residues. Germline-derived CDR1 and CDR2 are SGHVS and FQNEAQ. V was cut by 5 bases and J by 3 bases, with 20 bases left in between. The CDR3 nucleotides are TGTGCCAGCAGCCCGATTCCTGGTGGGGGTGGCTACAATGAGCAGTTCTTC. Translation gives CASSPIPGGGGYNEQFF. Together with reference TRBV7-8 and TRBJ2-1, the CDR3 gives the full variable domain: GAGVSQSPRYKVAKRGQDVALRCDPISGHVSLFWYQQALGQGPEFLTYFQNEAQLDKSGLPSDRFFAERPEGSVSTLKIQRTQQEDSAVYLCASSPIPGGGGYNEQFFGPGTRLTVL.

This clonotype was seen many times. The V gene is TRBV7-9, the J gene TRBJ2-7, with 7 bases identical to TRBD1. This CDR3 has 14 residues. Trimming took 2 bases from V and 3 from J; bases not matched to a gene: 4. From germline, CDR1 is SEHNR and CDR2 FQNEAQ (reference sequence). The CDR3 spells CASSLYQGDYEQYF. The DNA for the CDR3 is TGTGCCAGCAGCTTATACCAGGGGGACTACGAGCAGTACTTC.

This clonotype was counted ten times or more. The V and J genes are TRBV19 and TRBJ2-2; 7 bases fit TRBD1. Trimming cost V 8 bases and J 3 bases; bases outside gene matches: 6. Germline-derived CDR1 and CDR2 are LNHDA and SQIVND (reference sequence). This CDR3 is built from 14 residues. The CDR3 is CASSGTEYTGELFF. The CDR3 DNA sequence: TGTGCCAGTTCCGGGACAGAATACACCGGGGAGCTGTTTTTT.

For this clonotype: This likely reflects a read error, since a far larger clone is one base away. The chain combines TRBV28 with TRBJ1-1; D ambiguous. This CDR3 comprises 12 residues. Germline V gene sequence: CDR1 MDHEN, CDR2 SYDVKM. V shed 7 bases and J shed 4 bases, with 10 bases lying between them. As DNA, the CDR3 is TGTGCCAGCATCAGCCGGAGCACTGAAGCTTTCTTT. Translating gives CASISRSTEAFF.

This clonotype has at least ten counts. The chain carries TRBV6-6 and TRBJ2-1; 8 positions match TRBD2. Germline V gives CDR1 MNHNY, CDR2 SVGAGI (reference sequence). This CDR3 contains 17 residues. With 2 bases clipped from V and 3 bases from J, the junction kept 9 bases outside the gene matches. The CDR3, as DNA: TGTGCCAGCAGTTACCCTATAACCGGGACTAGCTACAATGAGCAGTTCTTC. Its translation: CASSYPITGTSYNEQFF.

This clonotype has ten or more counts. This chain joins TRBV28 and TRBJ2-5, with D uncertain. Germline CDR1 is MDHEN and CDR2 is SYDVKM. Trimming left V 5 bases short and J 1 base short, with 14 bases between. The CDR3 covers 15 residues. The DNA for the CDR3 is TGTGCCAGCAGTCCCGCCGGACGGTCCCAAGAGACCCAGTACTTC. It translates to CASSPAGRSQETQYF.

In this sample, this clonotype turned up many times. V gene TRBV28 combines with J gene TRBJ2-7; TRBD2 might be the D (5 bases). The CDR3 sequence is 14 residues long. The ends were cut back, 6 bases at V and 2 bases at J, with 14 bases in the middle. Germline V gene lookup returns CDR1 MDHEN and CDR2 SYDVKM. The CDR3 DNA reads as TGTGCCAGCAGCTCCGTGAGCGGCGCCTACGAGCAGTACTTC. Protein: CASSSVSGAYEQYF.

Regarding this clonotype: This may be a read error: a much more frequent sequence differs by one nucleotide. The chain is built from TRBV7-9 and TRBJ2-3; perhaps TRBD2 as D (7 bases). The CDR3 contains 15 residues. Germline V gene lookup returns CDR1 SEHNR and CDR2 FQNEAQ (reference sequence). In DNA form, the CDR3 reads TGTGTCAGCACCGTTTGGGGGGGCCGGGGAGATACGCAGTATTTT. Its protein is CVSTVWGGRGDTQYF.

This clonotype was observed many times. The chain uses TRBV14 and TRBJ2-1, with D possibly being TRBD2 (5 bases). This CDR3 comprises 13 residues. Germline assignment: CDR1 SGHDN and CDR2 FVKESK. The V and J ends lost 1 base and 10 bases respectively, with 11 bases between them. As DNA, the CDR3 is TGTGCCAGCAGCCAAGGGCTAGCTCGGGAGCAGTTCTTC. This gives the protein CASSQGLAREQFF.

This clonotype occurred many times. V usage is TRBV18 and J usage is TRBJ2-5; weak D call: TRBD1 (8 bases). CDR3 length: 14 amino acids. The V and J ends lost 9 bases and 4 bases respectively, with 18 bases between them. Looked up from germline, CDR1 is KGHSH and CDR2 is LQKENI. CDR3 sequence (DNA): TGTGCCAGTACCCCCACAGGGGGGGGAGAGACCCAGTACTTC. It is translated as CASTPTGGGETQYF.

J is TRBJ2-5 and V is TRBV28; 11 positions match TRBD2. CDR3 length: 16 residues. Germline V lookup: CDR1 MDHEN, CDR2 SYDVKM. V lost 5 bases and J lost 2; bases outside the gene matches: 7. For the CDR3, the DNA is TGTGCCAGCAGTCGCGGGACTAGCGGTTGGCAAGAGACCCAGTACTTC. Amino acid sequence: CASSRGTSGWQETQYF.

CDR3 protein: CASSQVGEQFF. DNA for the CDR3: TGTGCCAGCAGCCAAGTCGGTGAGCAGTTCTTC. This sequence joins TRBV14 and TRBJ2-1, with D unclear. CDR1 SGHDN and CDR2 FVKESK come from the germline V gene. V was trimmed by 1 base and J by 9 bases, leaving 4 bases between them. This CDR3 has 11 residues.

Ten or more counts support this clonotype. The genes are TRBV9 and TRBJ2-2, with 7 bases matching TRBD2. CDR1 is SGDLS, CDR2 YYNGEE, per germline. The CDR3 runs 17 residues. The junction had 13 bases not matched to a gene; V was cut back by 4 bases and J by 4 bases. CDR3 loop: CASSTSRAGVRTGELFF. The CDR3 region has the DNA TGTGCCAGCAGCACGAGTAGGGCGGGAGTTCGCACCGGGGAGCTGTTTTTT. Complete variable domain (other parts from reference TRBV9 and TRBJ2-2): DSGVTQTPKHLITATGQRVTLRCSPRSGDLSVYWYQQSLDQGLQFLIQYYNGEERAKGNILERFSAQQFPDLHSELNLSSLELGDSALYFCASSTSRAGVRTGELFFGEGSRLTVL.

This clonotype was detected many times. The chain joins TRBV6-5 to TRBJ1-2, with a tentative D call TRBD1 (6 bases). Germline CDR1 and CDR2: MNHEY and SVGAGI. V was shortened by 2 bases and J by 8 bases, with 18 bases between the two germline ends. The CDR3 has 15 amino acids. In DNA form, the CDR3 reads TGTGCCAGCAGTTACCGGCAGGGGAGGCCCCTCGGCTACACCTTC. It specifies CASSYRQGRPLGYTF.

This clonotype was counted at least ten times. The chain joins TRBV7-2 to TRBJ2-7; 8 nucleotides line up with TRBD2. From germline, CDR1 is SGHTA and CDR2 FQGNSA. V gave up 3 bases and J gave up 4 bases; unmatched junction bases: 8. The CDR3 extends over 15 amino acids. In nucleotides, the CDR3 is TGTGCCAGCAGCTTCTCCCTAGCGGGCTCGTACGAGCAGTACTTC. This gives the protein CASSFSLAGSYEQYF.

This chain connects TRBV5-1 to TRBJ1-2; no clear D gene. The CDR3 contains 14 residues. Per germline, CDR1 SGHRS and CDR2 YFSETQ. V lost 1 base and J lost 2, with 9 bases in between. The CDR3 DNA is TGCGCCAGCAGCTTGCAGGAGTCAAACTATGGCTACACCTTC. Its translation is CASSLQESNYGYTF.

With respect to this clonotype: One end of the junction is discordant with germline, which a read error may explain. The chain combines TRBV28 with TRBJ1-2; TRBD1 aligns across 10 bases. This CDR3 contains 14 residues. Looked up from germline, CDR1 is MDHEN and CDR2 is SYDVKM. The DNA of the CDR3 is TGTGCCAGCAGCTTATTCGGGACAGGGGACGGCTACACCTTC. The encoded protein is CASSLFGTGDGYTF.

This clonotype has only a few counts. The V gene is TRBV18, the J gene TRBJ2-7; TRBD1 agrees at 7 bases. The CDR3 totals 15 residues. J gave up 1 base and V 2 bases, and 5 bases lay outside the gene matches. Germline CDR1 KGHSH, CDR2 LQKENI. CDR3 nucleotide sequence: TGTGCCAGCTCACCATCCCGACAGGGTTCCTACGAGCAGTACTTC. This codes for CASSPSRQGSYEQYF.

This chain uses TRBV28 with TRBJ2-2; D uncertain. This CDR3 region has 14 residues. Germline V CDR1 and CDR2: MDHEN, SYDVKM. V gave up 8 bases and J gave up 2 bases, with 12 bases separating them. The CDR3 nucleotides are TGTGCCAGCTGGCCTCGCATCAACACCGGGGAGCTGTTTTTT. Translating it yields CASWPRINTGELFF. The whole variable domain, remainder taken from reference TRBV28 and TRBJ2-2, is DVKVTQSSRYLVKRTGEKVFLECVQDMDHENMFWYRQDPGLGLRLIYFSYDVKMKEKGDIPEGYSVSREKKERFSLILESASTNQTSMYLCASWPRINTGELFFGEGSRLTVL.

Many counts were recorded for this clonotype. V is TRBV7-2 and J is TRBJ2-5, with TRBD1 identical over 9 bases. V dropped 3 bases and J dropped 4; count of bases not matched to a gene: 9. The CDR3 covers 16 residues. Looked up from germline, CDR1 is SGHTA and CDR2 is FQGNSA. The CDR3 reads CASSFGQGLSGETQYF. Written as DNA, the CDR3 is TGTGCCAGCAGCTTCGGACAGGGGCTTAGTGGAGAGACCCAGTACTTC.

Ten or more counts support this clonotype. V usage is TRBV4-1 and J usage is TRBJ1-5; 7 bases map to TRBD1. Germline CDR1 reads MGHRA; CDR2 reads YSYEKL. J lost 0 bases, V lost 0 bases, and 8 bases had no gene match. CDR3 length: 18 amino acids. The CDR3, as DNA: TGCGCCAGCAGCCAAGATCGGGACAGTTCTTATAGCAATCAGCCCCAGCATTTT. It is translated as CASSQDRDSSYSNQPQHF.

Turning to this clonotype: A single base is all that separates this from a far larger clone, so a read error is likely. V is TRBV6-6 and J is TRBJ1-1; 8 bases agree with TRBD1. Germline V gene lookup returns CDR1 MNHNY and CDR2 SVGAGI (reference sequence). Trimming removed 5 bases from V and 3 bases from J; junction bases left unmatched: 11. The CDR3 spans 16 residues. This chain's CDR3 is CASSPGTGTWDTEAFF. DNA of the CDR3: TGTGCCAGCAGTCCCGGGACAGGAACTTGGGACACTGAAGCTTTCTTT.

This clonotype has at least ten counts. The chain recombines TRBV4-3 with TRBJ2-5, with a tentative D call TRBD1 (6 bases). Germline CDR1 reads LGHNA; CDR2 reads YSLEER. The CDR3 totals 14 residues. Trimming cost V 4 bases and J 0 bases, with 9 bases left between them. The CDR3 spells CASSLDRYQETQYF. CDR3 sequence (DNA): TGCGCCAGCAGCCTCGACAGGTACCAAGAGACCCAGTACTTC.

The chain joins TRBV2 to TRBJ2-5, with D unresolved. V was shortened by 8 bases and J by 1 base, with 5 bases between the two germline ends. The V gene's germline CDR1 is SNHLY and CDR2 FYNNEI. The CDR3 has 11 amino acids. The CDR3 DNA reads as TGTGCCAGCCTCCTCCAAGAGACCCAGTACTTC. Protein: CASLLQETQYF. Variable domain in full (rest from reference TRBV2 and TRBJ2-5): EPEVTQTPSHQVTQMGQEVILRCVPISNHLYFYWYRQILGQKVEFLVSFYNNEISEKSEIFDDQFSVERPDGSNFTLKIRSTKLEDSAMYFCASLLQETQYFGPGTRLLVL.

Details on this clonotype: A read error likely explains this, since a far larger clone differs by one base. This chain's CDR3 is CASQTQGAGQEQFF. CDR3 DNA: TGTGCCAGCCAGACCCAGGGGGCAGGGCAAGAGCAGTTCTTC. V is TRBV6-6 and J is TRBJ2-1; 8 bases align to TRBD1. Germline-derived CDR1 and CDR2 are MNHNY and SVGAGI (reference sequence). The CDR3 contains 14 residues. J was trimmed by 10 bases and V by 8 bases; bases with no gene match: 13.

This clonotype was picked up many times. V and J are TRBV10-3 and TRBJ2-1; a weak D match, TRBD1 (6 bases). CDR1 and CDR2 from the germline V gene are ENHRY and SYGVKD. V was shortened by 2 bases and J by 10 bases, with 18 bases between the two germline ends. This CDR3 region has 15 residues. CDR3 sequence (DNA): TGTGCCATCAGTGAGGGGAACAGGGTGCCGGGGGAGCAGTTCTTC. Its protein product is CAISEGNRVPGEQFF.

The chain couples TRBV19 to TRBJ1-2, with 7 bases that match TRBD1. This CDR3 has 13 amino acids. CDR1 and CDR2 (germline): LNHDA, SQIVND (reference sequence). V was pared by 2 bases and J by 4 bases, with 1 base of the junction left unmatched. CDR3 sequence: CASSIRDSYGYTF. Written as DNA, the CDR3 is TGTGCCAGTAGTATACGGGACAGCTATGGCTACACCTTC.

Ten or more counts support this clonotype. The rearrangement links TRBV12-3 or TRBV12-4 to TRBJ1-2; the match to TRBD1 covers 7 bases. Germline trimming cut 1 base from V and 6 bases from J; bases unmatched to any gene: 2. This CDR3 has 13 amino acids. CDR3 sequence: CASSLEGAHGYTF. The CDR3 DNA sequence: TGTGCCAGCAGTTTAGAGGGGGCCCATGGCTACACCTTC.